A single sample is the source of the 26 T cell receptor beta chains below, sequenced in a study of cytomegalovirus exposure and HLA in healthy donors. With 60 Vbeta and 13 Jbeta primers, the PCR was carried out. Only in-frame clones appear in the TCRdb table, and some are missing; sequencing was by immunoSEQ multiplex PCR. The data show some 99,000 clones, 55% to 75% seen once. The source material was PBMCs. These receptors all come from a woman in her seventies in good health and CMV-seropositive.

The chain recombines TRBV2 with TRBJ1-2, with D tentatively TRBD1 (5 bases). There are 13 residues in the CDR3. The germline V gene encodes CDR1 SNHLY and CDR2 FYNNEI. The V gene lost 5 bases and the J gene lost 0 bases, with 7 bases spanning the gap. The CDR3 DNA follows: TGTGCCAGCAGTACAGGCCCTAACTATGGCTACACCTTC. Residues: CASSTGPNYGYTF.

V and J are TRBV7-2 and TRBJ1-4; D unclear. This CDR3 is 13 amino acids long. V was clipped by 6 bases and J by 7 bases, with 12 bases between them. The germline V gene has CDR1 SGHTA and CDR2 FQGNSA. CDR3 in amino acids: CASSVSGGEKLFF. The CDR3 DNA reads TGTGCCAGCAGTGTTTCGGGAGGTGAAAAACTGTTTTTT.

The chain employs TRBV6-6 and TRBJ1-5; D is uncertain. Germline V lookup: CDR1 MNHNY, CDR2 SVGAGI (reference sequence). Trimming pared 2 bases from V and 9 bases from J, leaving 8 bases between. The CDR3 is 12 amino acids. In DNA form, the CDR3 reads TGTGCCAGCAGTTACGCGGAGGGGCCCCAGCATTTT. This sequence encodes CASSYAEGPQHF.

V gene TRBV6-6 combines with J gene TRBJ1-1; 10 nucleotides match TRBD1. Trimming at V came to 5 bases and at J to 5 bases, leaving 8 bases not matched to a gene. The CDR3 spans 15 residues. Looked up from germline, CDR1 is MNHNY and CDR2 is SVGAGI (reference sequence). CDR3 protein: CASSTSTGQGTEAFF. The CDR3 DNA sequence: TGTGCCAGCAGTACCTCAACGGGACAGGGGACTGAAGCTTTCTTT.

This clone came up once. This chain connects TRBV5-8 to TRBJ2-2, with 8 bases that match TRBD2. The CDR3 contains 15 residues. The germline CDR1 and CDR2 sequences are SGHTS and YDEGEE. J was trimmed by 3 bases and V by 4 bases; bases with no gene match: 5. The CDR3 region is CASSRRGGDTGELFF. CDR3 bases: TGTGCCAGCAGCCGTCGGGGGGGAGACACCGGGGAGCTGTTTTTT.

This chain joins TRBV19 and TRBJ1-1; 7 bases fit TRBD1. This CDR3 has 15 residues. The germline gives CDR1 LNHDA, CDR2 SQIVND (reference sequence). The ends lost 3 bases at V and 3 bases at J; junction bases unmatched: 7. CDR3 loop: CASSIIGGFDTEAFF. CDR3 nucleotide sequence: TGTGCCAGTAGTATTATAGGGGGCTTCGACACTGAAGCTTTCTTT.

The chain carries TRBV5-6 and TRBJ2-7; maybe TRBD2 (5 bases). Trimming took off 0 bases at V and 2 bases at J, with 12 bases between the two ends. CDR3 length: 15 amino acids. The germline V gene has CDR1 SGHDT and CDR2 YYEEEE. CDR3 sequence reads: CASSLVATQAYEQYF. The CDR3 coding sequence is TGTGCCAGCAGCTTGGTAGCGACTCAAGCCTACGAGCAGTACTTC.

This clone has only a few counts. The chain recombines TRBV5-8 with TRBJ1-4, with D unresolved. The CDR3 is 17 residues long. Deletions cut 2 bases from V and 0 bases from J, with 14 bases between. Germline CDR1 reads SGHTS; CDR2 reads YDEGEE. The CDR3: CASSLPHGQSTNEKLFF. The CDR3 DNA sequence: TGTGCCAGCAGCTTACCCCATGGGCAGTCAACTAATGAAAAACTGTTTTTT.

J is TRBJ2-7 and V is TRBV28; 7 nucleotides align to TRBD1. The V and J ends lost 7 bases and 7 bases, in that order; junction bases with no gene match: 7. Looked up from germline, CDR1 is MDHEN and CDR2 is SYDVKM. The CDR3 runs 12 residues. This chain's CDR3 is CASTTRQGEQYF. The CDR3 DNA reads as TGTGCCAGCACCACTAGACAGGGTGAGCAGTACTTC.

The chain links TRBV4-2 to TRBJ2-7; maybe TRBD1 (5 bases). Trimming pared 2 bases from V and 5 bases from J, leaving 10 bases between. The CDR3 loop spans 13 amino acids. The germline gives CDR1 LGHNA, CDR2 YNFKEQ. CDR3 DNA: TGTGCCAGCAGCCAAAAAACAGGACACGAGCAGTACTTC. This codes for CASSQKTGHEQYF.

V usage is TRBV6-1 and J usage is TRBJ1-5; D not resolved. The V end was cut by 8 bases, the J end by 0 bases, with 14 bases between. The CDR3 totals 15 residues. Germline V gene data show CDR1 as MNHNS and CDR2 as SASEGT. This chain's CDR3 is CASVRETYSNQPQHF. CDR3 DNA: TGTGCCAGCGTCCGGGAGACATATAGCAATCAGCCCCAGCATTTT.

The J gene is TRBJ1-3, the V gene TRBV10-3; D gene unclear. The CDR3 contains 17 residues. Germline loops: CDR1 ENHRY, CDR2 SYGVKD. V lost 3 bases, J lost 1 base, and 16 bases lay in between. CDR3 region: CAISDSLGPGSGNTIYF. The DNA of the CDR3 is TGTGCCATCAGTGATTCGTTGGGTCCGGGGTCTGGAAACACCATATATTTT.

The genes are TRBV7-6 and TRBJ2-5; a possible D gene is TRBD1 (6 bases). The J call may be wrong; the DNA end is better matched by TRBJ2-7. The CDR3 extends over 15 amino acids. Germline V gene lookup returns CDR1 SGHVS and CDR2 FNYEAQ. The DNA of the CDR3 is TGTGCCAGCAGTCGACAGGCCTCTGGGGATTACGAGCAGTACTTC. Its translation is CASSRQASGDYEQYF.

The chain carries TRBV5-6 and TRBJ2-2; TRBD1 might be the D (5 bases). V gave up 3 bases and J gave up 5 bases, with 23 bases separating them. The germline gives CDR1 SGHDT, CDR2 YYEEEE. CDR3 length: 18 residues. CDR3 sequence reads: CASSSQGGDFVLTGELFF. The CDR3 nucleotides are TGTGCCAGCAGCTCTCAGGGTGGCGATTTTGTTTTGACCGGGGAGCTGTTTTTT.

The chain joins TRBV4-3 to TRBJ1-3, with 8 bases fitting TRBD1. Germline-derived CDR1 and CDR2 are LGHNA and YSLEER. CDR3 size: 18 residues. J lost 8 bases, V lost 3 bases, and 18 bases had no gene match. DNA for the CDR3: TGCGCCAGCAGCCAGGAGATGACAGGGGCGCTTACGGGGGACACCATATATTTT. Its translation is CASSQEMTGALTGDTIYF.

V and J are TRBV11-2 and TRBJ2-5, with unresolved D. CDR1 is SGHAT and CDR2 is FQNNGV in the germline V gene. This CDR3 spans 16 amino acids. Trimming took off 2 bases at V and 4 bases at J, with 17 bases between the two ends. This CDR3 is CASSLPATTLTETQYF. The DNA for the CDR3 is TGTGCCAGCAGCTTACCCGCAACTACCCTGACAGAGACCCAGTACTTC.

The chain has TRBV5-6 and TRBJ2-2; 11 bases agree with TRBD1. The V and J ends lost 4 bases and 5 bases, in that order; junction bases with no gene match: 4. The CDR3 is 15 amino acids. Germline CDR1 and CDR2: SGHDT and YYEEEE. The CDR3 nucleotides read TGTGCCAGCAGCACGGGACAGGGGGTTACCGGGGAGCTGTTTTTT. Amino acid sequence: CASSTGQGVTGELFF.

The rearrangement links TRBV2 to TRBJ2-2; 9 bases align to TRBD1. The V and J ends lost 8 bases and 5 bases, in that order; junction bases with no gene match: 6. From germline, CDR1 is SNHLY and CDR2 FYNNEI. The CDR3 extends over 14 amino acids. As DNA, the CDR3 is TGTGCCAGCGGGACAGGGTTTACTACCGGGGAGCTGTTTTTT. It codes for CASGTGFTTGELFF.

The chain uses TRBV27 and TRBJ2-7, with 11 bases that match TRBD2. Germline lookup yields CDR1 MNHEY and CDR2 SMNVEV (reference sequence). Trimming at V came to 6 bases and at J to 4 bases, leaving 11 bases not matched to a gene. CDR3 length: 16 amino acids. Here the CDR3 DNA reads TGTGCCAGCAGCCCCCCCGGGACTAGCGGATTATACGAGCAGTACTTC. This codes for CASSPPGTSGLYEQYF.

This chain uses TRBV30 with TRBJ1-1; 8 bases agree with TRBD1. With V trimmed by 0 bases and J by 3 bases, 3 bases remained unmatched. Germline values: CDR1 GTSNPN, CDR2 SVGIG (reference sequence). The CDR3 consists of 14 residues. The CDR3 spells CAWSVSQGDTEAFF. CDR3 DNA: TGTGCCTGGAGTGTCTCACAGGGGGACACTGAAGCTTTCTTT.

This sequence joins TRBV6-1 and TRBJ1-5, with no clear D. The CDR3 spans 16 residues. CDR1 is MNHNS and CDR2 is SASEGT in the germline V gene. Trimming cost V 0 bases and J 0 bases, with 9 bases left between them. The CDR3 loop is CASSEATRSSNQPQHF. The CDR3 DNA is TGTGCCAGCAGTGAAGCGACGAGGAGTAGCAATCAGCCCCAGCATTTT.

The CDR3 is CASSPLGQGYEQYF. The CDR3 bases are TGTGCCAGCAGCCCACTGGGACAGGGCTACGAGCAGTACTTC. This sequence joins TRBV5-4 and TRBJ2-7; the match to TRBD1 covers 9 bases. CDR1 is SGHNT and CDR2 is YYREEE in the germline V gene (reference sequence). CDR3 length equals 14 residues. Trimming at V came to 4 bases and at J to 3 bases, leaving 5 bases not matched to a gene.

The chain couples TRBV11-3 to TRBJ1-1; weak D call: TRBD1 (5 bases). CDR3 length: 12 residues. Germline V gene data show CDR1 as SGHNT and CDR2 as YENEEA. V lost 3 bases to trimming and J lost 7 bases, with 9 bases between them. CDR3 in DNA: TGTGCCAGCAGCTTCGACAGTAATGAAGCTTTCTTT. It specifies CASSFDSNEAFF.

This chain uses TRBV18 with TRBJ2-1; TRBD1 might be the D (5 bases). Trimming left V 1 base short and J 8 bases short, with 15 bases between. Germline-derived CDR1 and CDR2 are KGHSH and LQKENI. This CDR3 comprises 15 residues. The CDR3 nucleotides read TGTGCCAGCTCACCACTGGCAGGGTTGAGAGATGAGCAGTTCTTC. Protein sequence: CASSPLAGLRDEQFF.

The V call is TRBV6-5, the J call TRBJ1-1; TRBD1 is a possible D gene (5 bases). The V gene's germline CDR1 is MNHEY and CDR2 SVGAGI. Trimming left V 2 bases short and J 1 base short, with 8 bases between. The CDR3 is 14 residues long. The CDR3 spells CASSYDTGNTEAFF. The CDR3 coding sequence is TGTGCCAGCAGTTACGACACAGGGAACACTGAAGCTTTCTTT.

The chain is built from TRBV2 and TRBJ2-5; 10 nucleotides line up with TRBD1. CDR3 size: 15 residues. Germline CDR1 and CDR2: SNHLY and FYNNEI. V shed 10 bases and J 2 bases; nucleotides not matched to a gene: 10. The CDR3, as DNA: TGTGCCACCTTGGGACAGGGGCTCGGACAAGAGACCCAGTACTTC. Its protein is CATLGQGLGQETQYF.